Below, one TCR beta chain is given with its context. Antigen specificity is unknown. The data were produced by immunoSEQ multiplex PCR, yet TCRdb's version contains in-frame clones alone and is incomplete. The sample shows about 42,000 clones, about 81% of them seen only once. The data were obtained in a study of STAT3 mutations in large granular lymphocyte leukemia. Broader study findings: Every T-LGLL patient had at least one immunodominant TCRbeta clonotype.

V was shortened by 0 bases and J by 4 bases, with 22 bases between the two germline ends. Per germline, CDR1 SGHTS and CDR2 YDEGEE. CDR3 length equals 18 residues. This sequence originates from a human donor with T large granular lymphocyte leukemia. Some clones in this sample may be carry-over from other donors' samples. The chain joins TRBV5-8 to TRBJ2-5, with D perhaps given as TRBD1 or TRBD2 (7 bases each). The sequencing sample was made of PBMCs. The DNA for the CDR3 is TGTGCCAGCAGCTTGGCCAGGGGGGGCCCAATCGGAGCAGAGACCCAGTACTTC. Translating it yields CASSLARGGPIGAETQYF.